The clone carrying this TCR beta chain came up a few times. Its antigen remains unidentified. CDR1 SNHLY and CDR2 FYNNEI come from the germline V gene. The CDR3 totals 14 residues. V lost 8 bases to trimming and J lost 1 base, with 15 bases between them. This entry belongs to a study of CD8 T cells in ankylosing spondylitis. For TCR beta, libraries came from quantitative 5'-RACE with molecular barcodes. From the 5' RACE reads, TCRdb called clonotypes with MiXCR, one entry per CDR3 protein. Seen here are some 800,000 distinct CDR3 sequences, over 9.5% observed once, and the top ten hold about 0.49%. Findings and caveats of the study: A motif in TCR beta, a set of eight or nine highly homologous variants, appeared characteristic of ankylosing spondylitis blood.

The TCR was taken from a male donor with ankylosing spondylitis. This chain links TRBV2 with TRBJ2-7; weak D call: TRBD1 (5 bases). Input material: blood, either unsorted or a sorted T cell fraction (not recorded which). CDR3 DNA: TGTGCCAGCGAGCAGGGCAGTAGGTCCTACGAGCAGTACTTC. This sequence encodes CASEQGSRSYEQYF.